This T cell receptor beta chain derives from a study of T cells in Graves' hyperthyroidism and ophthalmopathy. Whole-study results and caveats: Most thyroid clonotypes expanded above 0.001 appeared in blood too.

Germline CDR1 reads MDHEN; CDR2 reads SYDVKM. CDR3 length equals 15 residues. Trimming left V 8 bases short and J 4 bases short, with 21 bases between. Using RNA transcripts as the source, TCR beta CDR3 regions were amplified. The TCR CDR3 first-round RT-PCR relied on the HTBI primer set. A single record per CDR3 protein comes from TCRdb applying MiXCR to the multiplex PCR reads. Counted here are more than 500,000 distinct CDR3 sequences, about a sixth occurring once; the ten biggest clones make up 3% to 4%. Many counts were recorded for this clonotype. What it recognizes is unknown. Material: blood. The chain combines TRBV28 with TRBJ2-7, with D perhaps matching TRBD1 (5 bases). The clonotype originates from a woman in her twenties or thirties with Graves' hyperthyroidism. The CDR3 spells CASQSPTGSRYEQYF. CDR3 DNA: TGTGCCAGCCAATCTCCAACAGGTTCTCGGTACGAGCAGTACTTC.